One and the same sample provided the 8 T cell receptor gamma chains below, sequenced in a study of gamma delta lymphoproliferative disorders and STAT genes. The receptor sequences were amplified from genomic DNA of peripheral blood mononuclear cells. TCRdb reanalysed the multiplex PCR reads via CATT. This sample has some 2,300 gamma-chain clones; roughly 19% occur once, and the top ten carry around 60%. The sample consisted of blood. The receptors come from a human donor with gamma-delta T-cell large granular lymphocyte leukemia.

The sample holds a few counts of this clone. The rearrangement joins TRGV2 to TRGJ1 or TRGJ2. Germline matching of the DNA provided the J gene here, since TCRdb leaves it blank. Germline CDR1 reads EGSNGY; CDR2 reads YDSYNSKV. The CDR3 runs to 12 residues. The trim removed 3 bases at V and 11 bases at J, leaving 10 bases unmatched. CDR3 nucleotide sequence: TGTGCCACCTGGGACAGGTCGAGGGAGAAACTCTTT. This encodes CATWDRSREKLF.

In this sample, this clone turned up a few times. The J gene is TRGJ1 or TRGJ2, the V gene TRGV4. The J gene is not listed in TCRdb, so it was assigned here from a DNA match to germline. The CDR3 has 15 residues. Trimming at V came to 4 bases and at J to 4 bases, leaving 13 bases not matched to a gene. Germline values: CDR1 EGSTGY, CDR2 YDSYTSSV. The CDR3 reads CATWDGPGRYYKKLF. In DNA form, the CDR3 reads TGTGCCACCTGGGACGGGCCTGGGAGGTATTATAAGAAACTCTTT.

V and J are TRGV11 and TRGJ1 or TRGJ2. Assignment of the J gene here rests on matching the DNA to germline, because TCRdb gives none. TRGV11 is an ORF; its function is uncertain. The V gene end was trimmed by 5 bases and the J gene end by 5 bases; junction bases not matched to a gene: 3. The CDR3 has 12 residues. CDR3 DNA sequence: TGTGCCTGCTGGATTACGAATTATAAGAAACTCTTT. It is translated as CACWITNYKKLF.

This clone was seen a few times. The sample contains more than one DNA sequence encoding this CDR3. The chain recombines TRGV4 with TRGJ1 or TRGJ2. No J gene was available from TCRdb, and it was assigned here by a germline match of the DNA. CDR1 and CDR2 from the germline V gene are EGSTGY and YDSYTSSV. The CDR3 extends over 14 amino acids. Germline trimming cut 4 bases from V and 1 base from J; bases unmatched to any gene: 7. CDR3: CATWDGTNYYKKLF. For the CDR3, the DNA is TGTGCCACCTGGGACGGGACAAATTATTATAAGAAACTCTTT.

J is TRGJP and V is TRGV8. The J gene, absent from TCRdb, was called here by matching the DNA to germline. V was pared by 1 base and J by 2 bases, with 2 bases of the junction left unmatched. CDR1 VENAVY and CDR2 YDSYNSRV come from the germline V gene. This CDR3 has 17 amino acids. The CDR3 DNA sequence: TGTGCCACCTGGGATAGCCGGCAAGAGTTGGGCAAAAAAATCAAGGTATTT. Translated, it gives CATWDSRQELGKKIKVF.

A few counts support this clone. The chain has TRGV8 and TRGJP2. Here the J gene was assigned by germline matching of the DNA, as TCRdb has none. This CDR3 has 14 amino acids. Germline V lookup: CDR1 VENAVY, CDR2 YDSYNSRV. V lost 4 bases to trimming and J lost 3 bases; unmatched junction nucleotides: 5. The CDR3 sequence is CATWEFRSDWIKTF. The CDR3 DNA is TGTGCCACCTGGGAGTTTCGTAGTGATTGGATCAAGACGTTT.

This chain connects TRGV2 to TRGJ1 or TRGJ2. Here the J gene came from matching the DNA to germline, since TCRdb omits it. Losses at the gene ends were 2 bases for V and 0 bases for J; bases not matched to a gene: 13. Germline V lookup: CDR1 EGSNGY, CDR2 YDSYNSKV. The CDR3 spans 17 residues. CDR3 in DNA: TGTGCCACCTGGGACGTCCCTCAGCTCCTGAATTATTATAAGAAACTCTTT. It yields the protein CATWDVPQLLNYYKKLF.

This clone is labeled medium-sized. The DNA is omitted, as the CDR3 cannot be located on it reliably, and the CDR3 follows TCRdb's listing. No J gene was called, and the V gene is TRGV11. TRGV11 is annotated as an ORF whose role is uncertain. The length of the CDR3 is 19 amino acids, counting both ends. The CDR3 here is CTTVPAGLGVLRPPWFKIF.